This passage covers 28 T cell receptor beta chains from one sample sequenced in a study of control samples from healthy donors and cancer patients. The protocol was immunoSEQ multiplex PCR, while the TCRdb copy is restricted to in-frame clones and leaves out a portion. This table has about 61,000 clones, around 91% appearing once. The sample taken for sequencing was PBMCs. The source of these receptors is a man in his sixties with colorectal cancer.

The rearrangement joins TRBV6-5 to TRBJ2-2, with 9 bases matching TRBD1. Germline V gives CDR1 MNHEY, CDR2 SVGAGI. V gave up 2 bases and J gave up 1 base; unmatched junction bases: 2. The CDR3 covers 16 residues. The chain's CDR3 is CASSYRTGVNTGELFF. CDR3 DNA: TGTGCCAGCAGTTACCGGACAGGGGTGAACACCGGGGAGCTGTTTTTT.

This chain uses TRBV27 with TRBJ1-1, with TRBD1 as a possible D gene (5 bases). Per the germline V gene, CDR1 is MNHEY and CDR2 is SMNVEV (reference sequence). The CDR3 has 13 amino acids. V was trimmed by 0 bases and J by 3 bases, leaving 5 bases between them. DNA for the CDR3: TGTGCCAGCAGTTTATCGGGGGACACTGAAGCTTTCTTT. Encoded protein: CASSLSGDTEAFF.

V and J are TRBV27 and TRBJ2-3; D ambiguous. Germline CDR1 reads MNHEY; CDR2 reads SMNVEV (reference sequence). There are 13 residues in the CDR3. The V gene lost 3 bases and the J gene lost 6 bases, with 10 bases spanning the gap. CDR3 DNA sequence: TGTGCCAGCAGTTTTCAGCGAAGGGATACGCAGTATTTT. It encodes CASSFQRRDTQYF.

The V gene is TRBV18, the J gene TRBJ2-1, with 12 bases aligning to TRBD2. Germline loops: CDR1 KGHSH, CDR2 LQKENI. V was clipped by 6 bases and J by 4 bases; unmatched bases: 7. This CDR3 is 16 amino acids long. The CDR3 nucleotides read TGTGCCAGCTCCCAGACTAGCGGGGGCGCTTACAATGAGCAGTTCTTC. Translation: CASSQTSGGAYNEQFF.

The J gene is TRBJ2-2, the V gene TRBV5-1; possible D gene TRBD2, 5 bases. Between the trimmed V and J ends, which lost 1 base and 0 bases, there was a span of 10 bases. There are 16 residues in the CDR3. The germline V gene encodes CDR1 SGHRS and CDR2 YFSETQ. The CDR3 nucleotides read TGCGCCAGCAGCTTGTGGGCGGGCTCGAACACCGGGGAGCTGTTTTTT. This codes for CASSLWAGSNTGELFF.

The rearrangement links TRBV5-5 to TRBJ1-5, with 7 bases identical to TRBD1. J lost 7 bases, V lost 4 bases, and 8 bases had no gene match. Germline loops: CDR1 SGHKS, CDR2 YYEKEE (reference sequence). The CDR3 runs to 14 residues. The CDR3 sequence is CASSRQGRGQPQHF. CDR3 DNA: TGTGCCAGCAGCCGACAGGGCCGAGGGCAGCCCCAGCATTTT.

The chain has TRBV18 and TRBJ2-5; D perhaps matches TRBD2 (6 bases). V shed 3 bases and J shed 2 bases, with 10 bases lying between them. The CDR3 covers 14 residues. The germline CDR1 and CDR2 sequences are KGHSH and LQKENI. CDR3 protein: CASSPRETQETQYF. DNA for the CDR3: TGTGCCAGCTCACCCCGGGAGACTCAAGAGACCCAGTACTTC.

V gene TRBV11-2 combines with J gene TRBJ2-2, with D possibly being TRBD1 (5 bases). This CDR3 region has 13 residues. Germline assignment: CDR1 SGHAT and CDR2 FQNNGV. V was trimmed by 11 bases and J by 0 bases, leaving 10 bases between them. The CDR3 region has the DNA TGTGCCGGAGCAGGGACGAACACCGGGGAGCTGTTTTTT. Residues: CAGAGTNTGELFF.

V gene TRBV3-1 (or the pseudogene TRBV3-2) combines with J gene TRBJ2-2, with D perhaps matching TRBD2 (5 bases). Germline V gene lookup returns CDR1 LGHDT and CDR2 YNNKEL (reference sequence). There are 15 residues in the CDR3. V lost 6 bases and J lost 4, with 15 bases in between. CDR3 sequence reads: CASSPSPTPTGELFF. CDR3 nucleotides: TGTGCCAGCAGTCCTAGCCCGACTCCCACCGGGGAGCTGTTTTTT.

V and J are TRBV19 and TRBJ2-7; 7 positions match TRBD1. The CDR3 runs to 14 residues. J lost 5 bases, V lost 8 bases, and 12 bases had no gene match. From germline, CDR1 is LNHDA and CDR2 SQIVND (reference sequence). This CDR3 reads CASAVTGNSHEQYF. The CDR3 coding sequence is TGTGCCAGTGCTGTGACAGGGAATTCCCACGAGCAGTACTTC.

CDR3 region: CASSLHGAGEDTQYF. Written as DNA, the CDR3 is TGTGCCAGCAGCTTGCATGGGGCGGGGGAAGATACGCAGTATTTT. J is TRBJ2-3 and V is TRBV7-2, with 7 bases that match TRBD2. The V gene end was trimmed by 3 bases and the J gene end by 5 bases; junction bases not matched to a gene: 8. Germline CDR1 and CDR2: SGHTA and FQGNSA. CDR3 length: 15 residues.

The J gene is TRBJ2-7, the V gene TRBV12-3 or TRBV12-4; D gene uncertain. V was trimmed by 3 bases and J by 2 bases, leaving 5 bases between them. The CDR3 totals 12 residues. CDR3 loop: CASSFTAYEQYF. CDR3 nucleotide sequence: TGTGCCAGCAGTTTTACAGCCTACGAGCAGTACTTC.

The chain has TRBV6-5 and TRBJ1-2; D gene uncertain. Trimming stripped 5 bases from V and 7 bases from J, with 14 bases between. From germline, CDR1 is MNHEY and CDR2 SVGAGI. This CDR3 has 13 residues. This CDR3 reads CASSLSGPSGYTF. CDR3 nucleotides: TGTGCCAGCAGTCTTTCAGGCCCGAGTGGCTACACCTTC.

This clone appeared a few times. In nucleotides, the CDR3 is TGTGCCAGCAGCTTAGGGAGTGCCAGCGAGCAGTTCTTC. Its translation is CASSLGSASEQFF. J is TRBJ2-1 and V is TRBV11-2; D unclear. Trimming stripped 1 base from V and 10 bases from J, with 11 bases between. There are 13 residues in the CDR3. CDR1 is SGHAT, CDR2 FQNNGV, per germline.

A few counts support this clone. This rearrangement joins TRBV15 to TRBJ1-3, with D maybe TRBD1 (6 bases). This CDR3 is 16 amino acids long. Deletions cut 5 bases from V and 0 bases from J, with 14 bases between. Germline assignment: CDR1 LNHNV and CDR2 YYDKDF (reference sequence). CDR3 DNA sequence: TGTGCCACCAGCTCTAGAAGACAGGTCTCTGGAAACACCATATATTTT. Its translation is CATSSRRQVSGNTIYF.

This clone was seen once. The chain uses TRBV6-4 and TRBJ1-6; D unresolved. Trimming stripped 4 bases from V and 7 bases from J, with 11 bases between. There are 14 residues in the CDR3. Germline V gives CDR1 MRHNA, CDR2 SNTAGT. The CDR3 sequence is CASSVGNRNSPLHF. The CDR3 DNA sequence: TGTGCCAGCAGTGTGGGGAACAGAAATTCACCCCTCCACTTT.

V usage is TRBV24-1 and J usage is TRBJ2-2, with 11 bases aligning to TRBD1. Germline V gene data show CDR1 as KGHDR and CDR2 as SFDVKD. The V gene end was trimmed by 3 bases and the J gene end by 5 bases; junction bases not matched to a gene: 4. The CDR3 extends over 16 amino acids. In nucleotides, the CDR3 is TGTGCCACCAGTGATCCTCGGGACAGGGGGACCGGGGAGCTGTTTTTT. Protein: CATSDPRDRGTGELFF.

The rearrangement joins TRBV29-1 to TRBJ2-7, with 7 bases lining up with TRBD1. V shed 4 bases, J shed 5 bases, and the junction held 5 bases outside the gene matches. The CDR3 runs 12 residues. CDR1 is SQVTM and CDR2 is ANQGSEA in the germline V gene. CDR3 nucleotide sequence: TGCAGCGTTGGGGCAGGGGGTGACGAGCAGTACTTC. Translation: CSVGAGGDEQYF.

The chain employs TRBV7-6 and TRBJ2-5, with D maybe TRBD1 (6 bases). Germline V CDR1 and CDR2: SGHVS, FNYEAQ. V lost 1 base and J 5 bases, leaving 17 bases between the germline ends. The CDR3 is 16 amino acids. The CDR3 is CASSLGGVGHYETQYF. CDR3 sequence (DNA): TGTGCCAGCAGCTTAGGTGGTGTGGGACATTACGAGACCCAGTACTTC. The whole variable domain, remainder taken from reference TRBV7-6 and TRBJ2-5, is GAGVSQSPRYKVTKRGQDVALRCDPISGHVSLYWYRQALGQGPEFLTYFNYEAQQDKSGLPNDRFSAERPEGSISTLTIQRTEQRDSAMYRCASSLGGVGHYETQYFGPGTRLLVL.

The chain links TRBV5-8 to TRBJ1-1; the D gene is possibly TRBD1 (6 bases). V lost 5 bases and J lost 3, with 20 bases in between. There are 16 residues in the CDR3. In germline, CDR1 is SGHTS, CDR2 YDEGEE. The DNA for the CDR3 is TGTGCCAGCAGTGTTTGGGCAGGGGTTGGCGACACTGAAGCTTTCTTT. Protein sequence: CASSVWAGVGDTEAFF.

The V gene is TRBV4-2, the J gene TRBJ1-4, with D perhaps matching TRBD1 (6 bases). The CDR3 has 17 residues. From germline, CDR1 is LGHNA and CDR2 YNFKEQ. Trimming took 1 base from V and 4 from J, leaving 16 bases between them. CDR3 bases: TGTGCCAGCAGCCAAGGAACAAGGGACATTAGTAATGAAAAACTGTTTTTT. Translating gives CASSQGTRDISNEKLFF.

As regards this clone: The identical CDR3 is also encoded by other nucleotide sequences in the sample. V and J are TRBV2 and TRBJ1-5; a possible D gene is TRBD1 (5 bases). The germline CDR1 and CDR2 sequences are SNHLY and FYNNEI. CDR3 length: 13 amino acids. Trimming cost V 4 bases and J 1 base, with 5 bases left between them. In DNA form, the CDR3 reads TGTGCCAGCAGTGGGGACAGCAATCAGCCCCAGCATTTT. Its translation is CASSGDSNQPQHF.

The chain is built from TRBV11-2 and TRBJ2-1; maybe TRBD1 (5 bases). Trimming pared 3 bases from V and 4 bases from J, leaving 16 bases between. Per germline, CDR1 SGHAT and CDR2 FQNNGV. This CDR3 contains 16 residues. The CDR3 sequence is CASSFLGRVRYNEQFF. The CDR3 DNA reads TGTGCCAGCAGCTTTTTAGGCAGGGTGCGATACAATGAGCAGTTCTTC. Based on the CDR3 plus reference TRBV11-2 and TRBJ2-1, the full variable domain is EAGVAQSPRYKIIEKRQSVAFWCNPISGHATLYWYQQILGQGPKLLIQFQNNGVVDDSQLPKDRFSAERLKGVDSTLKIQPAKLEDSAVYLCASSFLGRVRYNEQFFGPGTRLTVL.

The DNA for the CDR3 is TGTGCCAGCAGTGGAGACAGCTACAATGAGCAGTTCTTC. It translates to CASSGDSYNEQFF. V usage is TRBV2 and J usage is TRBJ2-1; perhaps TRBD1 as D (5 bases). With 4 bases removed from V and 3 bases from J, the gap between germline ends came to 7 bases. The CDR3 loop spans 13 amino acids. From germline, CDR1 is SNHLY and CDR2 FYNNEI.

The chain combines TRBV29-1 with TRBJ1-1; 9 nucleotides line up with TRBD1. CDR1 is SQVTM and CDR2 is ANQGSEA in the germline V gene. The J segment lost 2 bases and the V segment lost 6 bases, leaving 4 bases of the junction unmatched. CDR3 length equals 13 residues. The CDR3 DNA reads TGCAGCGTCTCAACAGGGGGCAACACTGAAGCTTTCTTT. Amino acids: CSVSTGGNTEAFF.

The V call is TRBV5-4, the J call TRBJ1-6; D might be TRBD1 (5 bases). CDR3 size: 14 residues. CDR1 is SGHNT, CDR2 YYREEE, per germline (reference sequence). Trimming cost V 0 bases and J 6 bases, with 7 bases left between them. The CDR3 here is CASSLVDINSPLHF. CDR3 in DNA: TGTGCCAGCAGCTTGGTGGACATTAATTCACCCCTCCACTTT.

The chain is built from TRBV7-2 and TRBJ1-3; D gene uncertain. The CDR3 contains 16 residues. Trimming shortened V by 1 base and J by 0 bases, and 10 bases separated the two germline ends. CDR1 is SGHTA, CDR2 FQGNSA, per germline. For the CDR3, the DNA is TGTGCCAGCAGCTTAGGTTCCGGCTTCTCTGGAAACACCATATATTTT. Its protein is CASSLGSGFSGNTIYF.

The chain has TRBV19 and TRBJ1-6, with 7 bases that match TRBD1. With V trimmed by 0 bases and J by 9 bases, 8 bases remained unmatched. The CDR3 is made up of 16 amino acids. Germline V gene lookup returns CDR1 LNHDA and CDR2 SQIVND (reference sequence). DNA for the CDR3: TGTGCCAGTAGTATAGATCAACAGGGGCGTTTTTCACCCCTCCACTTT. Residues: CASSIDQQGRFSPLHF.